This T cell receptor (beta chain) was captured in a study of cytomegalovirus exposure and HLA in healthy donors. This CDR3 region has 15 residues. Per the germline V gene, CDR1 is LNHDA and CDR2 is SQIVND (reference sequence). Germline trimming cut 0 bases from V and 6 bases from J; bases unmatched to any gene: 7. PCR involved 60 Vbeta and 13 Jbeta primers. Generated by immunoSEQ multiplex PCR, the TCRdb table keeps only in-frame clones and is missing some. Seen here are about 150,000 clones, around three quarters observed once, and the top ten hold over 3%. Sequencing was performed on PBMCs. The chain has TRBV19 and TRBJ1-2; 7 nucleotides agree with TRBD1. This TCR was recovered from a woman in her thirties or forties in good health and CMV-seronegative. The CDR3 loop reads CASSIDLTGIDGYTF. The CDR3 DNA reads TGTGCCAGTAGTATAGATTTGACAGGGATTGATGGCTACACCTTC.